This T cell receptor (beta chain) was identified in a study of shared clonotypes between healthy human individuals. Libraries were prepared by immunoSEQ multiplex PCR; TCRdb keeps only in-frame clonotypes and omits some of them. The data contain some 2,400,000 clones, about 94% of them singletons. Germline values: CDR1 MNHNS, CDR2 SASEGT. CDR3 size: 13 residues. With 3 bases removed from V and 5 bases from J, the gap between germline ends came to 10 bases. The gene calls are TRBV6-1 and TRBJ2-5; D may be TRBD2 (5 bases). This TCR derives from a man between 18 and 35 years old in good health. Specimen: naive CD4+ T cells sorted from blood. Subset meaning: CD45RA+ positively selected. For the CDR3, the DNA is TGTGCCAGCAGTGATAGCCGAGGGGAGACCCAGTACTTC. Translating gives CASSDSRGETQYF.